The clone carrying this T cell receptor (beta chain) was detected only once. What it recognizes is unknown. It was about 210 ng DNA, about 30,000 T cell genomes, that sorted-subset replicate PCRs used. TCRdb keeps only in-frame clones here, not all; method: immunoSEQ multiplex PCR. The sample gives over 2 million clones, 85% to 95% of which show up once; about 0.41% is in the top ten. This entry is derived from a study of shared clonotypes between healthy human individuals. Study-level points and caveats: Estimated richness was generally greater in naive than memory subsets. Generation probabilities were higher for clonotypes shared across all four sorted-subset donors than for unshared ones.

Germline CDR1 reads SGHNT; CDR2 reads YENEEA. With 1 base removed from V and 1 base from J, the gap between germline ends came to 8 bases. The CDR3 contains 15 residues. This receptor was taken from a man in his late teens or twenties in good health. Some clones in this sample may be carry-over from other donors' samples. The rearrangement joins TRBV11-3 to TRBJ2-1; the D gene is possibly TRBD1 (6 bases). The sample comprised naive CD4+ T cells from PBMCs. Subset in this sample: CD45RA+ positively selected. The CDR3 DNA sequence: TGTGCCAGCAGCTTAGGGGACAAATCCTACAATGAGCAGTTCTTC. Encoded protein: CASSLGDKSYNEQFF.